What follows describes a single TCR beta chain. Its antigen is unidentified. V was pared by 3 bases and J by 0 bases, with 12 bases of the junction left unmatched. This CDR3 has 21 amino acids. Germline V lookup: CDR1 MDHEN, CDR2 SYDVKM. PCR was performed using 60 Vbeta and 13 Jbeta primers. Sequencing was performed with immunoSEQ multiplex PCR; in TCRdb, only in-frame clones are kept and a portion is missing. The table includes about 65,000 clones, around four fifths detected once. This sample is part of a study of cytomegalovirus exposure and HLA in healthy donors. Study-wide results and limits: In presence/absence analyses, roughly uniform sequencing depth across donors was assumed.

The chain has TRBV28 and TRBJ2-3; 16 bases agree with TRBD2. The specimen was PBMCs. The clonotype comes from a girl aged 5-17 years in good health and CMV-seropositive. The CDR3 DNA reads TGTGCCAGCAGTTTCAAACCGGGACTAGCGGGAGGGAGTCTGAGCACAGATACGCAGTATTTT. It encodes CASSFKPGLAGGSLSTDTQYF. Supplemented by reference TRBV28 and TRBJ2-3, the full variable domain reads DVKVTQSSRYLVKRTGEKVFLECVQDMDHENMFWYRQDPGLGLRLIYFSYDVKMKEKGDIPEGYSVSREKKERFSLILESASTNQTSMYLCASSFKPGLAGGSLSTDTQYFGPGTRLTVL.